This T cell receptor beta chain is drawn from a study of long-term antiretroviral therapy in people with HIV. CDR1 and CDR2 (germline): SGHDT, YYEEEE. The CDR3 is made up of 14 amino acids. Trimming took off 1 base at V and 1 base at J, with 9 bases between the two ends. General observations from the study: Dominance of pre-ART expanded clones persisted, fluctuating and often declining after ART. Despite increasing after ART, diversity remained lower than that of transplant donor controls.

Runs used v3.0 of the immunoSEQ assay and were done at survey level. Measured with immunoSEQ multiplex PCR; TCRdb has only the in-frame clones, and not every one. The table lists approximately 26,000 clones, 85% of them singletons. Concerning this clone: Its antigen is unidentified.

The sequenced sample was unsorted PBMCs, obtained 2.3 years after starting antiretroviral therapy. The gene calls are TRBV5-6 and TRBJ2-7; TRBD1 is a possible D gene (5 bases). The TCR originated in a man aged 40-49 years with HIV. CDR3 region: CASSLSGNSYEQYF. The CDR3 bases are TGTGCCAGCAGCTTGTCAGGGAATTCCTACGAGCAGTACTTC.